This T cell receptor beta chain emerged from a study of CD8+ T cells in alopecia areata. Sequencing relied on a cDNA template that was reverse transcribed from extracted RNA. Generated by immunoSEQ multiplex PCR, the TCRdb table keeps only in-frame clones and is missing some. This sample has about 110,000 clones, with roughly 55% found just once. Unmatched junction bases numbered 5, after V lost 5 bases and J lost 6 bases. Germline V lookup: CDR1 LNHDA, CDR2 SQIVND (reference sequence). The CDR3 contains 14 residues. The TCR comes from a human donor with alopecia areata. This chain uses TRBV19 with TRBJ2-4, with 9 positions matching TRBD1. The source material was NKG2D-low CD8+ T cells sorted from blood. The CDR3 reads CASSPAGQGNIQYF. In DNA, the CDR3 is TGTGCCAGTAGTCCAGCGGGACAGGGAAACATTCAGTACTTC.